These 19 T cell receptor beta chains originate from one sample sequenced in a study of early T cells in non-severe SARS-CoV-2 infection. TCRdb itself ran the 5' RACE reads through MiXCR, one entry per CDR3 protein. The sample records 65,000 to 85,000 distinct CDR3 sequences, around 14% being singletons. Sequenced: whole blood. Receptors were obtained from an adult who was a healthcare worker with PCR-confirmed SARS-CoV-2 infection or an uninfected control (not recorded which).

The gene calls are TRBV6-1 and TRBJ2-7; D remains unclear. Germline CDR1 MNHNS, CDR2 SASEGT. There are 13 residues in the CDR3. The CDR3 DNA reads TGTGCGTCGCACGACCACCGGATCGACGAGCAGTACTTC. It yields the protein CASHDHRIDEQYF.

This clonotype was recorded at least ten times. The V gene is TRBV5-1, the J gene TRBJ2-1; 12 bases agree with TRBD2. Germline V gene sequence: CDR1 SGHRS, CDR2 YFSETQ. The CDR3 contains 15 residues. The V gene end was trimmed by 6 bases and the J gene end by 7 bases; junction bases not matched to a gene: 8. The CDR3 reads CASTGLAGSPNEQFF. In DNA, the CDR3 is TGCGCCAGCACCGGACTAGCGGGATCCCCTAATGAGCAGTTCTTC.

This rearrangement joins TRBV11-2 to TRBJ1-4, with a possible D match to TRBD1 (5 bases). V lost 5 bases to trimming and J lost 4 bases, with 8 bases between them. The germline V gene has CDR1 SGHAT and CDR2 FQNNGV. This CDR3 has 13 amino acids. CDR3 sequence reads: CASSRDVNEKLFF. For the CDR3, the DNA is TGTGCCAGCAGCCGGGACGTTAATGAAAAACTGTTTTTT.

V is TRBV6-6 and J is TRBJ1-4; possibly TRBD1 for D (6 bases). This CDR3 spans 15 amino acids. Germline V gene data show CDR1 as MNHNY and CDR2 as SVGAGI (reference sequence). V was trimmed by 2 bases and J by 7 bases, leaving 14 bases between them. The CDR3 loop reads CASSYPRGGSEKLFF. CDR3 DNA sequence: TGTGCCAGCAGTTACCCGAGGGGGGGGAGTGAAAAACTGTTTTTT.

This clonotype was picked up many times. The CDR3 sequence: CATSSQQLKETQYF. The CDR3 DNA reads as TGTGCCACCAGCTCCCAACAGCTAAAAGAGACCCAGTACTTC. V and J are TRBV15 and TRBJ2-5; unclear D gene. The CDR3 sequence is 14 residues long. Trimming shortened V by 5 bases and J by 3 bases, and 13 bases separated the two germline ends. From germline, CDR1 is LNHNV and CDR2 YYDKDF (reference sequence).

The chain uses TRBV6-5 and TRBJ1-2, with 7 bases identical to TRBD1. The germline V gene encodes CDR1 MNHEY and CDR2 SVGAGI. The CDR3 is 16 residues long. Germline trimming cut 5 bases from V and 0 bases from J; bases unmatched to any gene: 9. The DNA of the CDR3 is TGTGCCAGCAGTACCCCGAGACAGGGAGCTAACTATGGCTACACCTTC. It yields the protein CASSTPRQGANYGYTF.

This clonotype has at least ten counts. The V call is TRBV7-8, the J call TRBJ1-1; no reliable D call. The V and J ends lost 2 bases and 1 base respectively, with 8 bases between them. CDR1 SGHVS and CDR2 FQNEAQ come from the germline V gene. The length of the CDR3 is 14 residues. This CDR3 reads CASSLPGTNTEAFF. The CDR3 nucleotides are TGTGCCAGCAGCTTACCAGGAACGAACACTGAAGCTTTCTTT.

This clonotype was detected only a few times. The chain recombines TRBV29-1 with TRBJ2-5; possible D gene TRBD2, 7 bases. Germline V gene data show CDR1 as SQVTM and CDR2 as ANQGSEA. CDR3 length: 12 residues. The V end was cut by 8 bases, the J end by 4 bases, with 14 bases between. The CDR3 nucleotides read TGCAGCCCTAGGGGGGGAGGAGAGACCCAGTACTTC. Amino acid sequence: CSPRGGGETQYF.

This clonotype was recorded many times. The genes are TRBV15 and TRBJ1-4; 9 bases are shared with TRBD1. The V gene end was trimmed by 2 bases and the J gene end by 14 bases; junction bases not matched to a gene: 3. The germline CDR1 and CDR2 sequences are LNHNV and YYDKDF (reference sequence). The CDR3 totals 12 residues. CDR3 in amino acids: CATSRKDRGLFF. CDR3 sequence (DNA): TGTGCCACCAGCAGAAAGGACAGGGGTCTGTTTTTT.

The rearrangement uses TRBV20-1 and TRBJ2-1; no clear D. The CDR3 totals 10 residues. V was clipped by 1 base and J by 9 bases, with 4 bases between them. The germline V gene has CDR1 DFQATT and CDR2 SNEGSKA (reference sequence). This chain's CDR3 is CSARVVEQFF. In nucleotides, the CDR3 is TGCAGTGCTAGAGTGGTTGAGCAGTTCTTC.

The chain has TRBV20-1 and TRBJ2-2, with TRBD2 matching over 9 bases. Germline-derived CDR1 and CDR2 are DFQATT and SNEGSKA (reference sequence). V was clipped by 5 bases and J by 7 bases; unmatched bases: 8. The CDR3 runs 14 residues. Written as DNA, the CDR3 is TGCAGTGCTCCCTTAGCGGGGGACTACGGGGAGCTGTTTTTT. It encodes CSAPLAGDYGELFF.

This clonotype was found many times. The chain joins TRBV25-1 to TRBJ2-7; TRBD2 might be the D (6 bases). Trimming stripped 7 bases from V and 6 bases from J, with 19 bases between. Germline-derived CDR1 and CDR2 are MGHDK and SYGVNS. CDR3 length equals 14 residues. CDR3 residues: CASMANAGRGEQYF. As DNA, the CDR3 is TGTGCCAGCATGGCCAACGCGGGACGAGGCGAGCAGTACTTC.

The rearrangement links TRBV11-1 to TRBJ2-2; weak D call: TRBD2 (6 bases). V lost 6 bases and J 6 bases, leaving 11 bases between the germline ends. CDR1 is SGHAT, CDR2 FQDESV, per germline (reference sequence). CDR3 length equals 13 residues. CDR3 in amino acids: CASRGWGAGELFF. DNA for the CDR3: TGTGCCAGCAGAGGCTGGGGGGCCGGGGAGCTGTTTTTT.

In this sample, this clonotype turned up many times. The gene calls are TRBV7-9 and TRBJ2-3; D is undetermined. The CDR3 contains 17 residues. Trimming removed 4 bases from V and 0 bases from J, with 17 bases in between. Germline V gives CDR1 SEHNR, CDR2 FQNEAQ (reference sequence). As DNA, the CDR3 is TGTGCCAGCAGCTCTAGAAGGTTGGGAATCAGCACAGATACGCAGTATTTT. Translating it yields CASSSRRLGISTDTQYF.

In its sample, this clonotype was seen many times. The V and J genes are TRBV5-1 and TRBJ2-6; 7 bases match TRBD1. The CDR3 covers 19 residues. CDR1 is SGHRS, CDR2 YFSETQ, per germline. Trimming removed 4 bases from V and 0 bases from J; junction bases left unmatched: 13. The CDR3 nucleotides read TGCGCCAGCAGCCCAATTATGATCTACAGGGGCTCTGGGGCCAACGTCCTGACTTTC. It translates to CASSPIMIYRGSGANVLTF.

Ten or more counts support this clonotype. This chain joins TRBV10-1 and TRBJ1-2; TRBD1 matches at 8 bases. Per germline, CDR1 WNHNN and CDR2 SYGVQD (reference sequence). After removal of 10 bases from V and 6 bases from J, the junction contained 10 bases not matched to a gene. The CDR3 loop spans 13 amino acids. The CDR3 DNA sequence: TGCGCCACTACAACCCAGGGGGCACATGGCTACACCTTC. This sequence encodes CATTTQGAHGYTF.

In this sample, this clonotype turned up many times. The rearrangement links TRBV12-3 or TRBV12-4 to TRBJ1-5; no clear D gene. V gave up 3 bases and J gave up 3 bases, with 0 bases separating them. The CDR3 sequence is 11 residues long. The DNA of the CDR3 is TGTGCCAGCAGTTTCAATCAGCCCCAGCATTTT. Amino acid sequence: CASSFNQPQHF.

In its sample, this clonotype was seen many times. V gene TRBV4-3 combines with J gene TRBJ2-3, with TRBD2 matching over 14 bases. This CDR3 spans 16 amino acids. J was trimmed by 5 bases and V by 1 base; bases with no gene match: 2. Germline V gene data show CDR1 as LGHNA and CDR2 as YSLEER. CDR3 amino acids: CASSQGLAGGGDTQYF. For the CDR3, the DNA is TGCGCCAGCAGCCAAGGACTAGCGGGAGGGGGAGATACGCAGTATTTT.

This clonotype has more than one count but fewer than ten. The chain uses TRBV13 and TRBJ2-2, with unresolved D. Trimming took 4 bases from V and 9 from J, leaving 24 bases between them. CDR3 size: 17 residues. Germline V gene data show CDR1 as PRHDT and CDR2 as FYEKMQ (reference sequence). The CDR3, as DNA: TGTGCCAGCAGCTCACAATGGGGTCGGCGGATACCGTGGGAGCTGTTTTTT. Translating it yields CASSSQWGRRIPWELFF.